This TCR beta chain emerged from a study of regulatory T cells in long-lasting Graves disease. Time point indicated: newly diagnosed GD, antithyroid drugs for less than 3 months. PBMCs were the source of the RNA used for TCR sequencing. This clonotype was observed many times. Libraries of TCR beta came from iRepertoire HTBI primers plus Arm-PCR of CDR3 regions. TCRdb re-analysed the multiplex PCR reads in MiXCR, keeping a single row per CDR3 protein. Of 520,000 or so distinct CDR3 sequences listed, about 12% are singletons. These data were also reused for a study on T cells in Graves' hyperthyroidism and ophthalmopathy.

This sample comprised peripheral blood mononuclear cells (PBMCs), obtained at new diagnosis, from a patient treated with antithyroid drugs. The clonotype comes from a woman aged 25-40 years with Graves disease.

CDR3 in DNA: TGTGCCAGCAGTGAATCCAGCGACAATCAGCCCCAGCATTTT. It translates to CASSESSDNQPQHF. V and J are TRBV2 and TRBJ1-5; D remains ambiguous. Trimming took 2 bases from V and 3 from J, leaving 8 bases between them. Germline V lookup: CDR1 SNHLY, CDR2 FYNNEI. This CDR3 contains 14 residues.